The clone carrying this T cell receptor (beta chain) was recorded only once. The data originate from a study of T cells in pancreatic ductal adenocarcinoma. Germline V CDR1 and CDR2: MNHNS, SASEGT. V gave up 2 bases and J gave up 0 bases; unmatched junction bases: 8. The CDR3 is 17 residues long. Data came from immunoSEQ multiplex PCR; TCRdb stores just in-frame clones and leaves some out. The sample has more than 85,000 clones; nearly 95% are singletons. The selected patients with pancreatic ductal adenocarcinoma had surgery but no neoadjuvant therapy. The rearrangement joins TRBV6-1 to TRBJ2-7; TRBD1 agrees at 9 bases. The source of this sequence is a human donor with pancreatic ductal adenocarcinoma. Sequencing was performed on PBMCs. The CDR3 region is CASSELFRDRDSYEQYF. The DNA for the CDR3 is TGTGCCAGCAGTGAACTATTCCGGGACAGGGACTCCTACGAGCAGTACTTC.